This entry is about one T cell receptor beta chain. Its antigen is currently unknown. Positively selected for CCR7, the CD45RO-negative cells used as naive CD8 cells excluded terminally differentiated effector memory CD45RA+ cells. Donors, healthy HIV-negative adults, lacked recent acute infections or vaccinations. This entry is derived from a study of shared clonotypes between healthy human individuals. Study at large: Three plates each covered CD4 naive and memory; CD8 naive two, CD8 memory one.

The CDR3 is 13 residues long. The germline V and J ends were trimmed by 1 base and 8 bases, with 8 bases remaining between them. Germline loops: CDR1 MGHRA, CDR2 YSYEKL. TCRdb keeps only in-frame clones here, not all; method: immunoSEQ multiplex PCR. The sample includes about 590,000 clones, about 95% of them seen just once. Findings and limits, study-wide: Clonotypes that were shared across four donors made up 4.5% to 5% of naive CD4 clonotypes.

The TCR sequence derives from a woman aged 25 to 39 in good health. The sample was naive CD8+ T cells sorted from blood. J is TRBJ1-4 and V is TRBV4-1; D gene uncertain. The CDR3 loop is CASSQVSAEKLFF. The CDR3 DNA sequence: TGCGCCAGCAGCCAAGTTTCAGCCGAAAAACTGTTTTTT.